This is a list of T cell receptor beta chains from one sample in a study of control samples from healthy donors and cancer patients. Sequencing used immunoSEQ multiplex PCR; TCRdb keeps in-frame clones, though not all of them. The sample has 150,000 to 200,000 clones, under 96% seen once; the top ten hold around 0.92%. The source material was blood. All receptors come from a young woman in good health. CDR3s include the opening cysteine and the closing phenylalanine or tryptophan. The D gene is left open where the match is weak. A row's size may be missing; if present it is once, few, many or a size class.

d_gene	abundance	j_gene	v_gene	CDR3nt	CDR3aa
TRBD1	once	TRBJ1-2	TRBV19	TGTGCCAGTAGGGCGTGGACAGGGCTAATCGGCTACACCTTC	CASRAWTGLIGYTF
.	.	TRBJ2-1	TRBV6-6	TGTGCCAGCAGTAAACTAGAGAATGAGCAGTTCTTC	CASSKLENEQFF
.	.	TRBJ1-5	TRBV28	TGTGCCAGCAGTTTTCGTCAGGGGATGAATCAGCCCCAGCATTTT	CASSFRQGMNQPQHF
.	.	TRBJ2-1	TRBV5-4	TGTGCCAGCAGCTTGTTCAGCTTTTTCGATGAGCAGTTCTTC	CASSLFSFFDEQFF
.	.	TRBJ1-5	TRBV7-9	TGTGCCAGCAGCTTAGCTTTTGGTCAGCCCCAGCATTTT	CASSLAFGQPQHF
TRBD1	.	TRBJ2-7	TRBV5-1	TGCGCCAGCAGCCTTCGACAGGGGACCTACGAGCAGTACTTC	CASSLRQGTYEQYF
TRBD1	.	TRBJ2-7	TRBV14	TGTGCCAGCAGCCCAACCCCCGGGACAGGGCCCTACGAGCAGTACTTC	CASSPTPGTGPYEQYF
.	.	TRBJ2-1	TRBV6-5	TGTGCCAGCAGCTCCAGGGGAAGCTCCTACAATGAGCAGTTCTTC	CASSSRGSSYNEQFF
.	.	TRBJ2-3	TRBV18	TGTGCCAGCTCACCACTCGGTAGCGGCAACACAGATACGCAGTATTTT	CASSPLGSGNTDTQYF
.	.	TRBJ1-2	TRBV9	TGTGCCAGCAGCGTAGGAGAGGCCTTGGGCTATGGCTACACCTTC	CASSVGEALGYGYTF
.	.	TRBJ2-4	TRBV6-5	TGTGCCCTAGGGGTTTTAGCCAAAAACATTCAGTACTTC	CALGVLAKNIQYF
TRBD1	.	TRBJ2-2	TRBV3-1/TRBV3-2	TGTGCCAGCAGCCCAATGGCGACAGGGAAGGGCGGGGAGCTGTTTTTT	CASSPMATGKGGELFF
.	.	TRBJ2-7	TRBV6-2/TRBV6-3	TGTGCCAGCAGTTATGGGGTGGAAGAGGTTAGCTCCTACGAGCAGTACTTC	CASSYGVEEVSSYEQYF
TRBD2	.	TRBJ2-2	TRBV3-1/TRBV3-2	TGTGCCAGCAGGCCCGGGACTAGCGTCCCCGGGGAGCTGTTTTTT	CASRPGTSVPGELFF
TRBD1	.	TRBJ2-7	TRBV7-9	TGTGCCAGCAGCCCCCCCGGGACAGCCTACGAGCAGTACTTC	CASSPPGTAYEQYF
TRBD2	.	TRBJ2-4	TRBV7-9	TGTGCCAGCAGCCCAGGGAGGGGTCTAGCCAAAAACATTCAGTACTTC	CASSPGRGLAKNIQYF